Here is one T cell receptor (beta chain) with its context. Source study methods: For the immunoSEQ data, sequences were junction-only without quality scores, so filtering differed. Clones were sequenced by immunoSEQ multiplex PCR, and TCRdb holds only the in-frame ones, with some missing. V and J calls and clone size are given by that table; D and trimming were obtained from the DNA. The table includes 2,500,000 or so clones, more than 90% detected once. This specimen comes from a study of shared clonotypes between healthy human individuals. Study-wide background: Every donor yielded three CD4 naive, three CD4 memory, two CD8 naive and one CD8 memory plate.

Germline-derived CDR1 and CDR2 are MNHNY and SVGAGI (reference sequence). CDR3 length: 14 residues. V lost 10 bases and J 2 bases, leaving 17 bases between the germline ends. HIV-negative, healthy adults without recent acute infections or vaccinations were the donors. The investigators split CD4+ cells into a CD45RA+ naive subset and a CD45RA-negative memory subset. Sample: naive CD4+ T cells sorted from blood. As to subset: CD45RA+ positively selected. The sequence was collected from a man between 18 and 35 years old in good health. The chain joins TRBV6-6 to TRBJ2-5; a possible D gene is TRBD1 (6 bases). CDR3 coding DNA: TGTGCCACCAACCCCCGGGACATTCAAGAGACCCAGTACTTC. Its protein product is CATNPRDIQETQYF.